These T cell receptor beta chains were read from a single sample in a study of T-cell reconstitution after alpha-beta-depleted transplantation in children. TCRdb re-derived calls from the PCR reads in MiXCR, one entry per CDR3 protein. The repertoire holds 580,000 or so distinct CDR3 sequences, with 20% to 25% as singletons. The sample in question was PBMCs, mostly from graft donor cells, obtained 360 days after TCRalphabeta/CD19-depleted stem cell transplant. These receptors were taken from a boy in the first two years of life who had a stem cell transplant for acute myeloid leukemia, so the T cells may come from the graft donor. Both conserved end residues are part of each CDR3. The D gene is left open where the match is weak. The size field is filled for only some rows; it gives once, few, many or a size class.

clone size: NA; D gene: TRBD1; J gene: TRBJ2-7; V gene: TRBV15; CDR3 DNA: TGTGCCACCAGCAGCTGGACAGGGGCCTACGAGCAGTACTTC; CDR3 protein: CATSSWTGAYEQYF
clone size: few; D gene: TRBD2; J gene: TRBJ2-2; V gene: TRBV7-2; CDR3 DNA: TGTGCCAGCAGCTTAGACGGACTAGCCAGCACCGGGGAGCTGTTTTTT; CDR3 protein: CASSLDGLASTGELFF
clone size: NA; D gene: NA; J gene: TRBJ2-2; V gene: TRBV11-2; CDR3 DNA: TGTGCCAGCAGCCGTTTCGGGAGTAGAGACACCGGGGAGCTGTTTTTT; CDR3 protein: CASSRFGSRDTGELFF
clone size: few; D gene: NA; J gene: TRBJ1-2; V gene: TRBV20-1; CDR3 DNA: TGCAGTGCTAGAGGGACGAGATATTATGGCTACACCTTC; CDR3 protein: CSARGTRYYGYTF
clone size: many; D gene: TRBD1; J gene: TRBJ2-1; V gene: TRBV5-5; CDR3 DNA: TGTGCCAGCAGCTCGACAGGGACGGGTGAGCAGTTCTTC; CDR3 protein: CASSSTGTGEQFF
clone size: few; D gene: TRBD2; J gene: TRBJ2-5; V gene: TRBV7-6; CDR3 DNA: TGTGCCAGCAGCTTAGTTGGTAGCGGGGGCCAAGAGACCCAGTACTTC; CDR3 protein: CASSLVGSGGQETQYF
clone size: many; D gene: TRBD1; J gene: TRBJ2-2; V gene: TRBV30; CDR3 DNA: TGTGCCTGGAAGAAGGGGGCGGCCGGGGAGCTGTTTTTT; CDR3 protein: CAWKKGAAGELFF
clone size: few; D gene: NA; J gene: TRBJ2-5; V gene: TRBV6-1; CDR3 DNA: TGTGCCAGCAGCTGGGGGGCTAGCTTCAGTGAGACCCAGTACTTC; CDR3 protein: CASSWGASFSETQYF
clone size: many; D gene: TRBD1; J gene: TRBJ2-1; V gene: TRBV5-6; CDR3 DNA: TGTGCCAGCAGCTGGTGGGGGACAGGGGGATGGTTCTTC; CDR3 protein: CASSWWGTGGWFF
clone size: many; D gene: TRBD2; J gene: TRBJ2-1; V gene: TRBV12-3/TRBV12-4; CDR3 DNA: TGTGCCAGCAGTTATAGCGGGGGGGCTTACAATGAGCAGTTCTTC; CDR3 protein: CASSYSGGAYNEQFF
clone size: NA; D gene: TRBD1; J gene: TRBJ1-1; V gene: TRBV20-1; CDR3 DNA: TGCAGTGCTAGAGATCTCGTCGCAGGGGGGGAAGCTTTCTTT; CDR3 protein: CSARDLVAGGEAFF
clone size: few; D gene: NA; J gene: TRBJ2-6; V gene: TRBV7-2; CDR3 DNA: TGTGCCAGCAGCTTTACGGATGGGGCCAACGTCCTGACTTTC; CDR3 protein: CASSFTDGANVLTF
clone size: few; D gene: NA; J gene: TRBJ2-3; V gene: TRBV15; CDR3 DNA: TGTGCCACCAGCAAGCCGACAGGCGCTCTAGGACCAGATACGCAGTATTTT; CDR3 protein: CATSKPTGALGPDTQYF
clone size: few; D gene: NA; J gene: TRBJ2-1; V gene: TRBV4-3; CDR3 DNA: TGCGCCAGCAGCCGCCGGACAGACAATGAGCAGTTCTTC; CDR3 protein: CASSRRTDNEQFF
clone size: few; D gene: TRBD1; J gene: TRBJ1-1; V gene: TRBV20-1; CDR3 DNA: TGCAGTGCTAGACTACTCTCCGGGACAGAACTAGAAAACCTAAAGAACACTGAAGCTTTCTTT; CDR3 protein: CSARLLSGTELENLKNTEAFF
clone size: many; D gene: NA; J gene: TRBJ2-1; V gene: TRBV5-1; CDR3 DNA: TGCGCCAGCGATAGAGGGGGGGCGGGCAATGAGCAGTTCTTC; CDR3 protein: CASDRGGAGNEQFF
clone size: NA; D gene: TRBD2; J gene: TRBJ2-1; V gene: TRBV10-3; CDR3 DNA: TGTGCCATCAGAAGAACTAGCGGGGTAGATGAGCAGTTCTTC; CDR3 protein: CAIRRTSGVDEQFF
clone size: few; D gene: TRBD1; J gene: TRBJ1-1; V gene: TRBV29-1; CDR3 DNA: TGCAGCGTTGGGGGGAGACAGGGAAGCACTGAAGCTTTCTTT; CDR3 protein: CSVGGRQGSTEAFF
clone size: NA; D gene: NA; J gene: TRBJ2-7; V gene: TRBV20-1; CDR3 DNA: TGCAGTGCGGGGACCACCTACGAGCAGTACTTC; CDR3 protein: CSAGTTYEQYF
clone size: many; D gene: TRBD1; J gene: TRBJ2-1; V gene: TRBV28; CDR3 DNA: TGTGCCAGCAGTACGCGGACAGGGGGTACCTACAATGAGCAGTTCTTC; CDR3 protein: CASSTRTGGTYNEQFF
clone size: few; D gene: NA; J gene: TRBJ2-6; V gene: TRBV6-5; CDR3 DNA: TGTGCCAGCAGTTCCTACTACTCTGGGGCCAACGTCCTGACTTTC; CDR3 protein: CASSSYYSGANVLTF
clone size: few; D gene: NA; J gene: TRBJ2-2; V gene: TRBV28; CDR3 DNA: TGTGCCAGCAGTTTACGACCCTGGACAGCTTCGAACACCGGGGAGCTGTTTTTT; CDR3 protein: CASSLRPWTASNTGELFF
clone size: NA; D gene: TRBD1; J gene: TRBJ1-2; V gene: TRBV5-1; CDR3 DNA: TGCGCCAGCAGCCCGGGACAGGGAGATGGCTACACCTTC; CDR3 protein: CASSPGQGDGYTF
clone size: many; D gene: TRBD2; J gene: TRBJ2-3; V gene: TRBV20-1; CDR3 DNA: TGCAGTGCCTACCCACACAGAGCGGGGATCACAGATACGCAGTATTTT; CDR3 protein: CSAYPHRAGITDTQYF
clone size: many; D gene: NA; J gene: TRBJ2-1; V gene: TRBV6-6; CDR3 DNA: TGTGCCAGCAAAAACCTCCTGTACAATGAGCAGTTCTTC; CDR3 protein: CASKNLLYNEQFF
clone size: many; D gene: NA; J gene: TRBJ2-1; V gene: TRBV6-1; CDR3 DNA: TGTGCCAGCACCCCTACGACGGGAAACAGTCGGAATGAGCAGTTCTTC; CDR3 protein: CASTPTTGNSRNEQFF
clone size: NA; D gene: NA; J gene: TRBJ1-2; V gene: TRBV20-1; CDR3 DNA: TGCAGTGCTAGAGATCGGGGTCCCCACGGCTACACCTTC; CDR3 protein: CSARDRGPHGYTF